What follows is one T cell receptor (beta chain) and its context. Authors' data handling: Counts of nucleated cells, estimated from reference gene primer amplification, were obtained. Generated by immunoSEQ multiplex PCR, the TCRdb table keeps only in-frame clones and is missing some. Clonal size and the V and J genes are those of that table, whereas D and trimming came from the DNA. The sample yields about 200,000 clones, around 86% seen once. This sample is part of a study of blood T cell repertoires in COVID-19. Study-level background: The samples span acute and convalescent COVID-19 from the United States, Italy and Spain. Nucleic acid was either cDNA or gDNA, and it came from T cells, B-cell-depleted T cells, or PBMCs.

CDR3 size: 14 residues. CDR1 is SNHLY and CDR2 is FYNNEI in the germline V gene. Trimming removed 4 bases at V and 4 bases at J, with 10 bases between. Sequencing was performed on peripheral blood. The sequence derives from a man in his sixties who had recovered from COVID-19. The chain recombines TRBV2 with TRBJ1-4; no clear D gene. The CDR3 loop is CASSGQRLNEKLFF. CDR3 DNA sequence: TGTGCCAGCAGTGGGCAGCGACTTAATGAAAAACTGTTTTTT. Supplemented by reference TRBV2 and TRBJ1-4, the full variable domain reads EPEVTQTPSHQVTQMGQEVILRCVPISNHLYFYWYRQILGQKVEFLVSFYNNEISEKSEIFDDQFSVERPDGSNFTLKIRSTKLEDSAMYFCASSGQRLNEKLFFGSGTQLSVL.